These T cell receptor beta chains were read from a single sample in a study of cytomegalovirus exposure and HLA in healthy donors. Profiling relied on immunoSEQ multiplex PCR, and the TCRdb table lists in-frame clones only, not all of them. The ten top clones account for roughly 4%, within a sample of 50,000 to 60,000 clones. Sequenced input: PBMCs. All receptors come from a male donor in good health and CMV-seronegative. CDR3s include the opening cysteine and the closing phenylalanine or tryptophan. D genes are given only for firm matches. Not all rows give a size; the values are once, few, many and, for expanded clones, a class.

v_gene,d_gene,abundance,j_gene,CDR3nt,CDR3aa
TRBV5-1,.,.,TRBJ2-5,TGCGCCAGCAGCTTTGAGGACAGCCAAGGGCAGTACTTC,CASSFEDSQGQYF
TRBV6-1,.,.,TRBJ1-4,TGTGCCAGCAGAGACTATACAGGACAGACCGAAAAACTGTTTTTT,CASRDYTGQTEKLFF
TRBV4-2,TRBD2,.,TRBJ2-3,TGTGCCAGCAGCCAAGGACTAGCGGGGGGGGCTATTACAGATACGCAGTATTTT,CASSQGLAGGAITDTQYF
TRBV15,.,.,TRBJ2-2,TGTGCCACCAGCAGAGAGTGGGCTGCCGGGGAGCTGTTTTTT,CATSREWAAGELFF
TRBV19,TRBD1,.,TRBJ1-1,TGTGCCAGTGGGGACAGGGTGAACACTGAAGCTTTCTTT,CASGDRVNTEAFF
TRBV18,.,.,TRBJ1-2,TGTGCCAGTTCACCACTACCGGGGGACTATGGCTACACCTTC,CASSPLPGDYGYTF
TRBV7-8,.,.,TRBJ1-2,TGTGCCAGCAGCTTAGCCCGACATGTTGGCTACACCTTC,CASSLARHVGYTF
TRBV7-3,.,.,TRBJ2-3,TGTGCCAGCAGCTTAACTAGTTCAACGGGGTCATTGAATACGCAGTATTTT,CASSLTSSTGSLNTQYF
TRBV18,TRBD1,.,TRBJ1-2,TGTGCCAGCTCACCAAGGGGGCTTGACTATGGCTACACCTTC,CASSPRGLDYGYTF
TRBV7-8,TRBD2,.,TRBJ2-3,TGTGCCAGCAGCGCCCCATACGGGACTAGGTTGGGAGATACGCAGTATTTT,CASSAPYGTRLGDTQYF
TRBV7-9,TRBD1,.,TRBJ1-6,TGTGCCAGCACTAACAGGGGGAATTCACCCCTCCACTTT,CASTNRGNSPLHF
TRBV11-2,.,.,TRBJ2-3,TGTGCCAGCAGCCGCCGGCTAGCAGCAGATACGCAGTATTTT,CASSRRLAADTQYF
TRBV5-6,.,.,TRBJ1-3,TGTGCCAGCAGCTTCGGACAGAGCCTAAACACCATATATTTT,CASSFGQSLNTIYF
TRBV5-4,.,.,TRBJ1-4,TGTGCCAGCAGCTTGCCTGAGGAGAATGAAAAACTGTTTTTT,CASSLPEENEKLFF
TRBV5-1,.,.,TRBJ1-6,TGCGCCAGCAGCTTGTTACAGGAGAATTCACCCCTCCACTTT,CASSLLQENSPLHF
TRBV30,TRBD1,.,TRBJ1-2,TGTGCCGGGGCGCGGGACAGAGGGACCGCGGGGGGCTACACCTTC,CAGARDRGTAGGYTF
TRBV10-2,.,.,TRBJ1-1,TGCGCCAGCAGTGGAGGGGGTCTAAATGGGGACACTGAAGCTTTCTTT,CASSGGGLNGDTEAFF
TRBV9,TRBD2,.,TRBJ2-1,TGTGCCAGCAGCTTAGCGGGGGGCTCCGACAATGAGCAGTTCTTC,CASSLAGGSDNEQFF
TRBV10-2,.,.,TRBJ2-7,TGCGCCAGCAGGTTCACTGTCGCCTACGAGCAGTACTTC,CASRFTVAYEQYF
TRBV2,TRBD2,.,TRBJ2-5,TGTGCCAGCAGTGGGGGACTAGCGGGTGAGACCCAGTACTTC,CASSGGLAGETQYF
TRBV6-5,TRBD2,.,TRBJ2-1,TGTGCCAGCAGTTACCAAGCGGGAGCCTCCTACAATGAGCAGTTCTTC,CASSYQAGASYNEQFF
TRBV9,TRBD1,.,TRBJ1-1,TGTGCCAGCTCTCAGGAGGGGGCCTTTTTCACTGAAGCTTTCTTT,CASSQEGAFFTEAFF
TRBV5-6,TRBD2,.,TRBJ2-7,TGTGCCAGCAGCCGACTAGCGGGCACCAGGGGGCAGTACTTC,CASSRLAGTRGQYF
TRBV13,.,.,TRBJ2-3,TGTGCCAGCAGCTTCGCCGGGACTCCGTTCACAGATACGCAGTATTTT,CASSFAGTPFTDTQYF
TRBV5-1,TRBD1,.,TRBJ2-2,TGCGCCAGCAGCCTCGGGGCAGGGGGCTTTATAACCGGGGAGCTGTTTTTT,CASSLGAGGFITGELFF
TRBV28,TRBD1,.,TRBJ2-7,TGTGCCAGCAGTTTGCGGACAGGGCCGTCGAGATACGAGCAGTACTTC,CASSLRTGPSRYEQYF
TRBV11-3,TRBD2,.,TRBJ2-1,TGTGCCAGCAGCTTCTCGACTAGCGGGGGGGATAATGAGCAGTTCTTC,CASSFSTSGGDNEQFF
TRBV11-2,.,.,TRBJ2-3,TGTGCCAGCAGCTTAGCGGTTAGCTGGGCAGATACGCAGTATTTT,CASSLAVSWADTQYF
TRBV4-1,TRBD2,.,TRBJ2-4,TGCGCCAGCAGCCCGGGACTAGCGGGAGTCGCGAACATTCAGTACTTC,CASSPGLAGVANIQYF
TRBV29-1,.,.,TRBJ1-2,TGCAGCGTAATGCTAGCTAACTATGGCTACACCTTC,CSVMLANYGYTF
TRBV4-2,TRBD2,.,TRBJ2-7,TGTGCCAGCAGCCAAACCGGGACTACCTCCTACGAGCAGTACTTC,CASSQTGTTSYEQYF
TRBV7-2,.,.,TRBJ2-7,TGTGCCAGCAGCCCTAGTGGGGGTAAGGGGGTCTACGAGCAGTACTTC,CASSPSGGKGVYEQYF
TRBV19,TRBD2,.,TRBJ2-7,TGTGCCAGTACCCCGGGACTAGGGAGCGAGCAGTACTTC,CASTPGLGSEQYF
TRBV28,TRBD2,.,TRBJ2-3,TGTGCCAGCAGTTCCCGTCTAGCGGGAGTGGCTGATACGCAGTATTTT,CASSSRLAGVADTQYF
TRBV30,.,.,TRBJ1-1,TGTGCCTGGAGTCCTCCAGGGCGAGCTTTCTTT,CAWSPPGRAFF
TRBV5-1,.,.,TRBJ2-3,TGCGCCAGCAGCTTGGATCTGACAGGCAGTGCAGATACGCAGTATTTT,CASSLDLTGSADTQYF
TRBV5-6,.,.,TRBJ1-2,TGTGCCAGCAGCCCAGGGGACTATGGCTACACCTTC,CASSPGDYGYTF
TRBV27,TRBD1,.,TRBJ1-1,TGTGCCAGCAGTTTAAACGGACAGGGCCCCATATTCGGGGGGAACACTGAAGCTTTCTTT,CASSLNGQGPIFGGNTEAFF
TRBV7-9,TRBD2,.,TRBJ2-5,TGTGCCAGCAGCCCCGGGGGGAGTTGGGAGGCCCAGTACTTC,CASSPGGSWEAQYF
TRBV4-3,.,medium-sized,TRBJ1-1,TGCGCCAGCAGCCAAGAGTTGGCCGCAAACACTGAAGCTTTCTTT,CASSQELAANTEAFF
TRBV4-3,.,.,TRBJ2-7,TGCGCCAGCAGCCAAGAGGCGGCGGGGACCCCCGCCGGCGAGCAGTACTTC,CASSQEAAGTPAGEQYF
TRBV11-2,TRBD2,.,TRBJ2-7,TGTGCCAGCCGAACGAGGGGACTAGCGGACTACGAGCAGTACTTC,CASRTRGLADYEQYF